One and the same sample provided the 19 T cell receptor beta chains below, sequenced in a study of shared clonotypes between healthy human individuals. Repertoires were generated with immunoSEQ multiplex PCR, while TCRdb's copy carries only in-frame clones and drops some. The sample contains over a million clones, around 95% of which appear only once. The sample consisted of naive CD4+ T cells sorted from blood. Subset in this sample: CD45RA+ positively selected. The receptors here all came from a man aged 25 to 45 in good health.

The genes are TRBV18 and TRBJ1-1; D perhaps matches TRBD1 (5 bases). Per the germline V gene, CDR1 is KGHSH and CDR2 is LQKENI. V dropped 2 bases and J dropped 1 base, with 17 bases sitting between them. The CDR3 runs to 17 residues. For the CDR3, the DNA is TGTGCCAGCTCACCAATCAGCCCAGGGACGGGGAACACTGAAGCTTTCTTT. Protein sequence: CASSPISPGTGNTEAFF.

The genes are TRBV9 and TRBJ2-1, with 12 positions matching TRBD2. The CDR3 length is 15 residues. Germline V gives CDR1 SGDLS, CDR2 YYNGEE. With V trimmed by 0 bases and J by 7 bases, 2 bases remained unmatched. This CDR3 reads CASSVVGLAGNEQFF. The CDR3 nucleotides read TGTGCCAGCAGCGTAGTAGGACTAGCGGGAAATGAGCAGTTCTTC.

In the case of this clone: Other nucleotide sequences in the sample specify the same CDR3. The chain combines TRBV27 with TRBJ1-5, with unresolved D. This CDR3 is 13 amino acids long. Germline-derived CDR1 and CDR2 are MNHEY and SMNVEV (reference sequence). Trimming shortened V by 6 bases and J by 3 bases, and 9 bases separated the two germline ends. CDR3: CASSLISNQPQHF. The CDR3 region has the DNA TGTGCCAGCAGCCTCATATCCAATCAGCCCCAGCATTTT.

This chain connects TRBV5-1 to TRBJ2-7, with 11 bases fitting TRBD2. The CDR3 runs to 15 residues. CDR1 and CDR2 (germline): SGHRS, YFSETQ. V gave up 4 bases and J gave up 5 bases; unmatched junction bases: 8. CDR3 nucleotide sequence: TGCGCCAGCAGCGTAACTAGCGGGAGCACCCACGAGCAGTACTTC. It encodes CASSVTSGSTHEQYF.

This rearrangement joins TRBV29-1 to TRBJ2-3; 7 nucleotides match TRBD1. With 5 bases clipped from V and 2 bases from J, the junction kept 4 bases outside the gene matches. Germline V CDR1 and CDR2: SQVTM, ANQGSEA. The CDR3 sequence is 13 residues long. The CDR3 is CSVRDRITDTQYF. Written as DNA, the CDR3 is TGCAGCGTTCGGGACAGAATCACAGATACGCAGTATTTT.

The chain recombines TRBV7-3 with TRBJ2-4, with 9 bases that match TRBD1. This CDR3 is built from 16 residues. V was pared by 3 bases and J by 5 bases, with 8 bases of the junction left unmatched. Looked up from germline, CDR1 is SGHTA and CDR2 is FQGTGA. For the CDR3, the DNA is TGTGCCAGCAGCTTGTACAGGGGGCATGGAGAAAACATTCAGTACTTC. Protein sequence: CASSLYRGHGENIQYF.

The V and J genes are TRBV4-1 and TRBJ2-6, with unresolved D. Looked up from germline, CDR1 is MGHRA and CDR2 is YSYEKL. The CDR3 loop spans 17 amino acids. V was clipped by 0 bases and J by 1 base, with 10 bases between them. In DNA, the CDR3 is TGCGCCAGCAGCCAAGAAGGTGGCGGTTCTGGGGCCAACGTCCTGACTTTC. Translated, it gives CASSQEGGGSGANVLTF.

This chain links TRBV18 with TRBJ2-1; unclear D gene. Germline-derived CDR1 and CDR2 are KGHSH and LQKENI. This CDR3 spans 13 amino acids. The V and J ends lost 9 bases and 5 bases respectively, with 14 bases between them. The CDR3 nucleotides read TGTGCCAGTAGGGCCGTAATAGACAATGAGCAGTTCTTC. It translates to CASRAVIDNEQFF.

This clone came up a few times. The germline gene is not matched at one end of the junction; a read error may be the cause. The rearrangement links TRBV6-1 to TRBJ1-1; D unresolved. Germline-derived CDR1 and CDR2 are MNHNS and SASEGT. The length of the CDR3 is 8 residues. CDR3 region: CASMPGIF. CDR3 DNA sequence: TGTGCCAGCATGCCAGGCATTTTT.

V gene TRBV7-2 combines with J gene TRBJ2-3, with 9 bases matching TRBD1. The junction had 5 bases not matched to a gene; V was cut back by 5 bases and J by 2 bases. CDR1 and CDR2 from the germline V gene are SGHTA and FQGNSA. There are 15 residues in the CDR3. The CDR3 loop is CASSNRDRVTDTQYF. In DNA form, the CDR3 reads TGTGCCAGCAGCAACCGGGACAGGGTCACAGATACGCAGTATTTT.

In nucleotides, the CDR3 is TGTGCCAGCAGCCGGAGAGGACTAGCGGCTAGCGGCACAGATACGCAGTATTTT. The encoded protein is CASSRRGLAASGTDTQYF. This chain uses TRBV7-3 with TRBJ2-3; the match to TRBD2 covers 10 bases. Germline-derived CDR1 and CDR2 are SGHTA and FQGTGA. Losses at the gene ends were 5 bases for V and 1 base for J; bases not matched to a gene: 12. This CDR3 has 18 amino acids.

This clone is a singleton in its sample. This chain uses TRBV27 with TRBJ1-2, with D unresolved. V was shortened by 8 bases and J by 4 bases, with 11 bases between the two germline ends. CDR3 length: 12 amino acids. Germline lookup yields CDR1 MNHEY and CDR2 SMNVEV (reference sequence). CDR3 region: CASSGPRYGYTF. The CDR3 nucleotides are TGTGCCAGCTCGGGCCCCCGCTATGGCTACACCTTC.

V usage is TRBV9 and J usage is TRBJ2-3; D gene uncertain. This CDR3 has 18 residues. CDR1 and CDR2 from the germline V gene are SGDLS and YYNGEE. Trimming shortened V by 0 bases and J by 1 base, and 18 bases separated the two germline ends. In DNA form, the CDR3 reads TGTGCCAGCAGCGTAGGCCCTTCAGGCGGAAAACGCACAGATACGCAGTATTTT. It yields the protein CASSVGPSGGKRTDTQYF.

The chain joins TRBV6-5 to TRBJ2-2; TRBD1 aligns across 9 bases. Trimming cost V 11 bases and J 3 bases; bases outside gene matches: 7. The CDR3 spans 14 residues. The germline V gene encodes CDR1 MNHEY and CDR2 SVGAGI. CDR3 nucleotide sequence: TGTGCCTGCCGCGGGACAGGGCACACCGGGGAGCTGTTTTTT. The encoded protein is CACRGTGHTGELFF.

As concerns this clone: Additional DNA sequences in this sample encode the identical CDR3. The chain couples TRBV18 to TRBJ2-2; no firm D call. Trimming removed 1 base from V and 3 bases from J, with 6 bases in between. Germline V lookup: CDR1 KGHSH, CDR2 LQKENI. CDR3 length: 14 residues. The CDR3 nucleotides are TGTGCCAGCTCACCACTCAGAGACACCGGGGAGCTGTTTTTT. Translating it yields CASSPLRDTGELFF.

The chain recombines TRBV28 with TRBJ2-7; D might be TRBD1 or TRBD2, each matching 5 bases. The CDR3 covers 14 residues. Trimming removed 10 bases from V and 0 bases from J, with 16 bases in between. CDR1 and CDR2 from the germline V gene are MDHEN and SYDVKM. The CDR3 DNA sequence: TGTGCCACTTCGAATCGAGGGGTCTCCTACGAGCAGTACTTC. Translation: CATSNRGVSYEQYF.

CDR3 in DNA: TGTGCCAGCAGTGGGACATTTGGGGGAGGATTATACGAGCAGTACTTC. It encodes CASSGTFGGGLYEQYF. The chain carries TRBV5-4 and TRBJ2-7; the D gene could be TRBD1 or TRBD2 (6 bases each). Germline CDR1 reads SGHNT; CDR2 reads YYREEE (reference sequence). Between the trimmed V and J ends, which lost 5 bases and 4 bases, there was a span of 22 bases. The CDR3 is 16 residues long.

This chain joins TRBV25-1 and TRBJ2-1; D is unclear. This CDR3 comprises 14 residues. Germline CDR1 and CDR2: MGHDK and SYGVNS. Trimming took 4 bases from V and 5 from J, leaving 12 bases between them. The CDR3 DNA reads TGTGCCAGCAGTGCCCTGGGCGGCCACAATGAGCAGTTCTTC. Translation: CASSALGGHNEQFF.

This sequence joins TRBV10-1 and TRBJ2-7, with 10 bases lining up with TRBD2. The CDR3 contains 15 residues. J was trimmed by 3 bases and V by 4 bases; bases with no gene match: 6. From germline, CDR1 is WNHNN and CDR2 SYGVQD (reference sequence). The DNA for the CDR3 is TGCGCCAGCAGTGCTGGGGGACTAGCGATCTACGAGCAGTACTTC. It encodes CASSAGGLAIYEQYF.